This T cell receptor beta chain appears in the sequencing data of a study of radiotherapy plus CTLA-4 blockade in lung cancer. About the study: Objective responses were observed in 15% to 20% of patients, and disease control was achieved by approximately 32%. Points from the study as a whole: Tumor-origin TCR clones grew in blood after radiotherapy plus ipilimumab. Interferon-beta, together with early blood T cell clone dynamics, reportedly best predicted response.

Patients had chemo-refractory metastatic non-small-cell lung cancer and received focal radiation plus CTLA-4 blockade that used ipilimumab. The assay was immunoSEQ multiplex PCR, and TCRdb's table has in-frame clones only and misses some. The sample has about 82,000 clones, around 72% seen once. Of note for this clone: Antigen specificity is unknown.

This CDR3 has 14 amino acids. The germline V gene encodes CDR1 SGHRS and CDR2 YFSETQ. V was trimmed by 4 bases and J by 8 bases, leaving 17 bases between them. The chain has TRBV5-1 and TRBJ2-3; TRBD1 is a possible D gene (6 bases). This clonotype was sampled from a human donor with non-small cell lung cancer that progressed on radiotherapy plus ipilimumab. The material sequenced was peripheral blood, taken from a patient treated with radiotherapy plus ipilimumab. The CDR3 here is CASSPTPDRFTQYF. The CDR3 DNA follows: TGCGCCAGCAGCCCCACACCGGACAGATTTACGCAGTATTTT.